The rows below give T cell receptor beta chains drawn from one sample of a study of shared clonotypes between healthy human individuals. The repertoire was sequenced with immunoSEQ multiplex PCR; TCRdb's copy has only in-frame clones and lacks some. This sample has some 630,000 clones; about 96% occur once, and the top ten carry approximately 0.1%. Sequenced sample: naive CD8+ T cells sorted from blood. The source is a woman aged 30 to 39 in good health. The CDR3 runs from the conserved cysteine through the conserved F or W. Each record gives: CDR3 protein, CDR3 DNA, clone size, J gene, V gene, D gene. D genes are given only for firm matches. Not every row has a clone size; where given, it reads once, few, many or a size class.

CDR3aa: CASSSTIGHLNTEAFF; CDR3nt: TGTGCCAGCAGCTCAACCATCGGACACTTGAACACTGAAGCTTTCTTT; abundance: .; j_gene: TRBJ1-1; v_gene: TRBV7-9; d_gene: .
CDR3aa: CASLPSVYSNQPQHF; CDR3nt: TGTGCCAGTCTCCCATCGGTTTATAGCAATCAGCCCCAGCATTTT; abundance: .; j_gene: TRBJ1-5; v_gene: TRBV19; d_gene: .
CDR3aa: CASSLQGTNEKLFF; CDR3nt: TGCGCCAGCAGCCTACAGGGGACTAATGAAAAACTGTTTTTT; abundance: once; j_gene: TRBJ1-4; v_gene: TRBV5-1; d_gene: TRBD1
CDR3aa: CASSLSGRSYEQYF; CDR3nt: TGTGCCAGCAGCTTGAGCGGGAGATCTTACGAGCAGTACTTC; abundance: .; j_gene: TRBJ2-7; v_gene: TRBV5-4; d_gene: TRBD2
CDR3aa: CASSLDAQGDSWYF; CDR3nt: TGCGCCAGCAGCTTGGATGCGCAGGGGGATTCGTGGTACTTC; abundance: .; j_gene: TRBJ2-7; v_gene: TRBV5-1; d_gene: TRBD1
CDR3aa: CASSFGSSYEQYF; CDR3nt: TGTGCCAGCAGCTTTGGGAGCTCCTACGAGCAGTACTTC; abundance: .; j_gene: TRBJ2-7; v_gene: TRBV7-6; d_gene: .
CDR3aa: CASSLAGGAYEQYF; CDR3nt: TGTGCCAGCAGCTTGGCAGGGGGCGCCTACGAGCAGTACTTC; abundance: .; j_gene: TRBJ2-7; v_gene: TRBV5-6; d_gene: TRBD1
CDR3aa: CATSRGSGSPDNEQFF; CDR3nt: TGTGCCACCAGCAGAGGTAGCGGGAGTCCGGACAATGAGCAGTTCTTC; abundance: .; j_gene: TRBJ2-1; v_gene: TRBV15; d_gene: TRBD2
CDR3aa: CASSLVWGIDNEQFF; CDR3nt: TGCGCCAGCAGCCTGGTTTGGGGGATTGACAATGAGCAGTTCTTC; abundance: .; j_gene: TRBJ2-1; v_gene: TRBV4-1; d_gene: .
CDR3aa: CASSFTSAGADTQYF; CDR3nt: TGTGCCAGCAGCTTCACTAGTGCCGGGGCAGATACGCAGTATTTT; abundance: .; j_gene: TRBJ2-3; v_gene: TRBV5-6; d_gene: .
CDR3aa: CASSFDRHSGNTIYF; CDR3nt: TGTGCCAGCAGCTTCGACAGACACTCTGGAAACACCATATATTTT; abundance: .; j_gene: TRBJ1-3; v_gene: TRBV9; d_gene: .
CDR3aa: CASSPVSGYEQYF; CDR3nt: TGTGCCAGCAGCCCCGTTAGCGGATACGAGCAGTACTTC; abundance: .; j_gene: TRBJ2-7; v_gene: TRBV7-9; d_gene: .
CDR3aa: CASSHPGQYYGYTF; CDR3nt: TGTGCCAGCAGCCATCCGGGACAGTACTATGGCTACACCTTC; abundance: .; j_gene: TRBJ1-2; v_gene: TRBV7-9; d_gene: TRBD1
CDR3aa: CASSRDGHGYTF; CDR3nt: TGTGCCAGCAGCCGAGACGGGCATGGCTACACCTTC; abundance: .; j_gene: TRBJ1-2; v_gene: TRBV28; d_gene: .
CDR3aa: CASSLSSGLVGNEQFF; CDR3nt: TGTGCCAGCAGTTTATCATCGGGACTAGTAGGGAATGAGCAGTTCTTC; abundance: .; j_gene: TRBJ2-1; v_gene: TRBV27; d_gene: TRBD2
CDR3aa: CASSYTGLAEAFF; CDR3nt: TGTGCCAGCAGTTACACAGGGCTAGCTGAAGCTTTCTTT; abundance: few; j_gene: TRBJ1-1; v_gene: TRBV6-6; d_gene: .
CDR3aa: CASSFAGQSYEQYF; CDR3nt: TGTGCCAGCAGTTTCGCGGGACAGTCCTACGAGCAGTACTTC; abundance: once; j_gene: TRBJ2-7; v_gene: TRBV27; d_gene: .
CDR3aa: CASSQDWNTEAFF; CDR3nt: TGTGCCAGCAGTCAGGACTGGAACACTGAAGCTTTCTTT; abundance: .; j_gene: TRBJ1-1; v_gene: TRBV6-5; d_gene: .
CDR3aa: CSVADRPSYEQYF; CDR3nt: TGCAGCGTGGCGGACAGACCCTCCTACGAGCAGTACTTC; abundance: .; j_gene: TRBJ2-7; v_gene: TRBV29-1; d_gene: .
CDR3aa: CASSPETPGQAQETQYF; CDR3nt: TGTGCCAGCAGCCCAGAAACCCCGGGACAAGCGCAAGAGACCCAGTACTTC; abundance: .; j_gene: TRBJ2-5; v_gene: TRBV14; d_gene: .
CDR3aa: CASSGGQVRWDEQYF; CDR3nt: TGTGCCAGCAGTGGCGGACAGGTGAGATGGGACGAGCAGTACTTC; abundance: .; j_gene: TRBJ2-7; v_gene: TRBV5-5; d_gene: TRBD1
CDR3aa: CASSRNPWTFTGELFF; CDR3nt: TGCGCCAGCAGCCGGAACCCCTGGACTTTTACCGGGGAGCTGTTTTTT; abundance: .; j_gene: TRBJ2-2; v_gene: TRBV4-1; d_gene: .
CDR3aa: CASSFILAGGTDTQYF; CDR3nt: TGTGCCAGCAGTTTCATTCTAGCGGGGGGCACAGATACGCAGTATTTT; abundance: .; j_gene: TRBJ2-3; v_gene: TRBV27; d_gene: TRBD2
CDR3aa: CASSQDAVAGVGEQYF; CDR3nt: TGCGCCAGCAGCCAAGATGCGGTAGCGGGAGTGGGAGAGCAGTACTTC; abundance: .; j_gene: TRBJ2-7; v_gene: TRBV4-1; d_gene: TRBD2
CDR3aa: CASSWTPSYEQYF; CDR3nt: TGTGCCAGCAGCTGGACACCCTCCTACGAGCAGTACTTC; abundance: .; j_gene: TRBJ2-7; v_gene: TRBV7-8; d_gene: .
CDR3aa: CASSSGLARQGETQYF; CDR3nt: TGTGCCAGCAGCTCCGGACTAGCGCGACAGGGGGAGACCCAGTACTTC; abundance: .; j_gene: TRBJ2-5; v_gene: TRBV5-4; d_gene: .
CDR3aa: CASSFGSVEEYF; CDR3nt: TGTGCCAGCAGTTTTGGGAGCGTCGAGGAGTACTTC; abundance: .; j_gene: TRBJ2-7; v_gene: TRBV28; d_gene: .